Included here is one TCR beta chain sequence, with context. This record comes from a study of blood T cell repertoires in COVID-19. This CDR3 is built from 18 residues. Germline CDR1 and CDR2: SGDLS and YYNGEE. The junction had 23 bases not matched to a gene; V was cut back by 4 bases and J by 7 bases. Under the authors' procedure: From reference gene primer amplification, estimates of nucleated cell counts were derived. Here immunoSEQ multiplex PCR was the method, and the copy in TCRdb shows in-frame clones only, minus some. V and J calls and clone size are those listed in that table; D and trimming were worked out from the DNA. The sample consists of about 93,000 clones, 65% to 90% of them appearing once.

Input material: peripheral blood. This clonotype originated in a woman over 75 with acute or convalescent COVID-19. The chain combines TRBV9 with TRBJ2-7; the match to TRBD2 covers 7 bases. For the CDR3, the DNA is TGTGCCAGCAGCCCAGCCCTCCTTAGCGGGCTCCGTCTGGGGGAGCAGTACTTC. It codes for CASSPALLSGLRLGEQYF.